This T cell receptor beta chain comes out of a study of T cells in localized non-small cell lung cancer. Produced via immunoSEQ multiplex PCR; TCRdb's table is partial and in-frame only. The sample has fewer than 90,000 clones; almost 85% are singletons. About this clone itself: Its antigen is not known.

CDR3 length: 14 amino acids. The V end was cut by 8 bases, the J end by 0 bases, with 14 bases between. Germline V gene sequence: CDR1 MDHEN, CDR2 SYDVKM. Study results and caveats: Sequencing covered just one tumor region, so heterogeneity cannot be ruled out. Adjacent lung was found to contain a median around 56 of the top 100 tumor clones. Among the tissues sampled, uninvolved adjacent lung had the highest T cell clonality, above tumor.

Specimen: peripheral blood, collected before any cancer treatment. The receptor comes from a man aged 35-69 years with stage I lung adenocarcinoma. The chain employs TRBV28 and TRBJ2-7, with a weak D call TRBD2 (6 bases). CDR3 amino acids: CASRGGIISYEQYF. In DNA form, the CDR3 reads TGTGCCAGCCGGGGCGGGATCATCTCCTACGAGCAGTACTTC.